This entry lists 16 T cell receptor beta chains sequenced from one sample in a study of blood T cell repertoires in COVID-19. Assay: immunoSEQ multiplex PCR; the TCRdb copy retains only in-frame clones and omits some. This table has 150,000 or so clones, approximately 84% appearing once. The sequencing input was peripheral blood. Source of these receptors: a woman aged 60 to 75 with acute or convalescent COVID-19.

The rearrangement joins TRBV11-3 to TRBJ2-7; no clear D. The CDR3 contains 12 residues. V lost 4 bases and J lost 3, with 7 bases in between. Germline CDR1 SGHNT, CDR2 YENEEA. In DNA form, the CDR3 reads TGTGCCAGCAGCTCCAGTGGCTACGAGCAGTACTTC. The encoded protein is CASSSSGYEQYF. The full variable domain, with the rest looked up from reference TRBV11-3 and TRBJ2-7, is EAGVVQSPRYKIIEKKQPVAFWCNPISGHNTLYWYLQNLGQGPELLIRYENEEAVDDSQLPKDRFSAERLKGVDSTLKIQPAELGDSAVYLCASSSSGYEQYFGPGTRLTVT.

The chain uses TRBV3-1 (or the pseudogene TRBV3-2) and TRBJ2-1; 11 bases map to TRBD2. Germline lookup yields CDR1 LGHDT and CDR2 YNNKEL (reference sequence). The trim removed 2 bases at V and 6 bases at J, leaving 9 bases unmatched. This CDR3 has 17 amino acids. The CDR3 nucleotides read TGTGCCAGCAGCCAAAGGAGGGGACTAGCGGCCCTCAATGAGCAGTTCTTC. Its translation: CASSQRRGLAALNEQFF.

This clone was detected a few times. CDR3 amino acids: CASSLDEGRPHSPLHF. In nucleotides, the CDR3 is TGTGCCAGCAGCTTGGACGAGGGTCGCCCCCATTCACCCCTCCACTTT. V usage is TRBV5-4 and J usage is TRBJ1-6, with D uncertain. The CDR3 loop spans 16 amino acids. Deletions cut 0 bases from V and 8 bases from J, with 15 bases between. Germline-derived CDR1 and CDR2 are SGHNT and YYREEE (reference sequence).

J is TRBJ2-1 and V is TRBV3-1 (or the pseudogene TRBV3-2), with TRBD2 matching over 7 bases. This CDR3 comprises 18 residues. Germline values: CDR1 LGHDT, CDR2 YNNKEL (reference sequence). V shed 4 bases, J shed 0 bases, and the junction held 12 bases outside the gene matches. In DNA form, the CDR3 reads TGTGCCAGCAGCCCTCCCCTACTAGCGTCAAGCTCCTACAATGAGCAGTTCTTC. This gives the protein CASSPPLLASSSYNEQFF.

This chain links TRBV27 with TRBJ2-1; a possible D gene is TRBD2 (5 bases). Germline values: CDR1 MNHEY, CDR2 SMNVEV (reference sequence). CDR3 size: 16 residues. Trimming took off 2 bases at V and 10 bases at J, with 21 bases between the two ends. The CDR3 loop is CASSLHDVGPSGEQFF. The CDR3, as DNA: TGTGCCAGCAGTTTACATGACGTAGGCCCCTCGGGAGAGCAGTTCTTC.

This chain connects TRBV19 to TRBJ2-7; D remains unclear. The CDR3 loop spans 13 amino acids. V lost 2 bases and J 3 bases, leaving 8 bases between the germline ends. Germline loops: CDR1 LNHDA, CDR2 SQIVND (reference sequence). The CDR3 coding sequence is TGTGCCAGTAGTATATCGAGCGTCTACGAGCAGTACTTC. Amino acids: CASSISSVYEQYF.

The J gene is TRBJ2-1, the V gene TRBV11-3; tentative D call: TRBD2 (6 bases). The CDR3 is 14 amino acids. Germline V gene sequence: CDR1 SGHNT, CDR2 YENEEA. The ends were cut back, 1 base at V and 7 bases at J, with 11 bases in the middle. The CDR3 loop is CASSLVGGRNEQFF. The CDR3 nucleotides are TGTGCCAGCAGCTTAGTCGGGGGAAGGAATGAGCAGTTCTTC.

The chain uses TRBV30 and TRBJ2-5; the D gene is possibly TRBD1 (5 bases). The CDR3 runs to 13 residues. CDR1 is GTSNPN and CDR2 is SVGIG in the germline V gene (reference sequence). Trimming pared 6 bases from V and 5 bases from J, leaving 16 bases between. CDR3 sequence (DNA): TGTGCCTGCACCTTAAGGGGATCGGAGACCCAGTACTTC. Translation: CACTLRGSETQYF.

The rearrangement uses TRBV28 and TRBJ2-7; maybe TRBD1 (5 bases). This CDR3 is built from 13 residues. The germline V gene has CDR1 MDHEN and CDR2 SYDVKM. The ends were cut back, 6 bases at V and 4 bases at J, with 13 bases in the middle. The CDR3 DNA follows: TGTGCCAGCAGCGAAACAGGTGATTACGAGCAGTACTTC. It yields the protein CASSETGDYEQYF. Full variable domain (rest looked up from reference TRBV28 and TRBJ2-7): DVKVTQSSRYLVKRTGEKVFLECVQDMDHENMFWYRQDPGLGLRLIYFSYDVKMKEKGDIPEGYSVSREKKERFSLILESASTNQTSMYLCASSETGDYEQYFGPGTRLTVT.

The rearrangement uses TRBV19 and TRBJ1-1; D remains unclear. V lost 3 bases to trimming and J lost 3 bases, with 14 bases between them. The CDR3 contains 15 residues. The germline V gene has CDR1 LNHDA and CDR2 SQIVND (reference sequence). CDR3 region: CASSIPLALYTEAFF. In DNA form, the CDR3 reads TGTGCCAGTAGTATCCCCCTGGCTCTCTACACTGAAGCTTTCTTT.

This chain's CDR3 is CASSSGTANNSPLHF. The DNA of the CDR3 is TGTGCCAGCAGTTCCGGGACAGCCAATAATTCACCCCTCCACTTT. V and J are TRBV28 and TRBJ1-6; the match to TRBD1 covers 7 bases. The CDR3 has 15 amino acids. The ends lost 4 bases at V and 5 bases at J; junction bases unmatched: 5. Germline CDR1 and CDR2: MDHEN and SYDVKM. The full variable domain, with the rest looked up from reference TRBV28 and TRBJ1-6, is DVKVTQSSRYLVKRTGEKVFLECVQDMDHENMFWYRQDPGLGLRLIYFSYDVKMKEKGDIPEGYSVSREKKERFSLILESASTNQTSMYLCASSSGTANNSPLHFGNGTRLTVT.

The genes are TRBV5-4 and TRBJ2-7; a weak D match, TRBD1 (6 bases). The CDR3 is made up of 14 amino acids. In germline, CDR1 is SGHNT, CDR2 YYREEE (reference sequence). V gave up 2 bases and J gave up 0 bases, with 9 bases separating them. The CDR3 DNA is TGTGCCAGCAGCTTCGGGGACACCTCCTACGAGCAGTACTTC. Its protein is CASSFGDTSYEQYF.

The V call is TRBV19, the J call TRBJ2-7; D unresolved. V lost 8 bases and J 4 bases, leaving 3 bases between the germline ends. There are 9 residues in the CDR3. Germline-derived CDR1 and CDR2 are LNHDA and SQIVND (reference sequence). CDR3 DNA: TGTGCCAGTGAGTACGAGCAGTACTTC. Its protein is CASEYEQYF.

The rearrangement joins TRBV6-6 to TRBJ2-7; D possibly corresponds to TRBD2 (6 bases). The V and J ends lost 0 bases and 5 bases respectively, with 8 bases between them. CDR1 and CDR2 (germline): MNHNY, SVGAGI (reference sequence). CDR3 length: 13 residues. The CDR3 loop is CASSYSTRDEQYF. The CDR3 DNA follows: TGTGCCAGCAGTTACTCGACTAGGGACGAGCAGTACTTC.

The chain recombines TRBV7-8 with TRBJ2-1; 16 bases match TRBD2. Losses at the gene ends were 4 bases for V and 9 bases for J; bases not matched to a gene: 6. From germline, CDR1 is SGHVS and CDR2 FQNEAQ. The CDR3 has 16 residues. CDR3 in DNA: TGTGCCAGCAGCTCCCCGGGACTAGCGGGGGGGTTTGAGCAGTTCTTC. Its translation: CASSSPGLAGGFEQFF.

V usage is TRBV15 and J usage is TRBJ2-2; 7 nucleotides align to TRBD1. Trimming removed 5 bases from V and 2 bases from J; junction bases left unmatched: 2. Germline V gene sequence: CDR1 LNHNV, CDR2 YYDKDF (reference sequence). The CDR3 has 14 amino acids. The CDR3 DNA is TGTGCCACCAGCCAGGGGGAAAACACCGGGGAGCTGTTTTTT. Translated, it gives CATSQGENTGELFF.